This T cell receptor (beta chain) derives from a study of blood T cells in healthy people across ages. Study-level results: Roughly linearly, TCR beta diversity per million T cells fell as age increased. The unsorted PBMCs prevented any conclusive comparison of naive versus antigen-experienced cells. Nothing was known about donor CMV status, and this possibly confounded expanded clonotype changes.

Comment on this clonotype: Its antigen is not known.

Primers used in a second PCR of about 7 to 11 cycles were a sample-barcoded 5' primer and a J-beta primer mix. Every cDNA molecule bore a tag from a template-switch adaptor containing 12 random nucleotides. TCRdb used MiXCR to reprocess the 5' RACE reads, holding one entry per CDR3 protein. The table shows over 1,300,000 distinct CDR3 sequences, with approximately 60% occurring only once. This sequence originates from a man in his late teens or twenties in good health. The sample consisted of blood.

CDR3 in amino acids: CASSLAGGQQETQYF. The CDR3 coding sequence is TGCGCCAGCAGCTTAGCGGGGGGCCAACAAGAGACCCAGTACTTC. The J gene is TRBJ2-5, the V gene TRBV5-1; 9 positions agree with TRBD2. The CDR3 spans 15 residues. V dropped 2 bases and J dropped 2; count of bases not matched to a gene: 4. Per the germline V gene, CDR1 is SGHRS and CDR2 is YFSETQ.